A selection of T cell receptor beta chains follows, all from one sample in a study of a mutant IDH1 vaccine in newly diagnosed glioma. Their cognate antigens are unknown. This table comes from immunoSEQ multiplex PCR, and its TCRdb copy is limited to in-frame clones, with some not included. Of about 56,000 clones listed, 80% to 90% were seen once; the top ten hold around 1.5%. The sequencing used PBMCs, collected from a glioma patient whose treatment included an IDH1 peptide vaccine. Every receptor here comes from a man aged 35 to 55 with glioma. Both conserved end residues are part of each CDR3. The order of the fields is clone size, V gene, J gene, D gene, CDR3 DNA, CDR3 protein. The D gene is left open where the match is weak. Rows give clone size only sometimes, using once, few, many, or a class for an expanded clone.

.	TRBV7-3	TRBJ2-5	.	TGTGCCAGCAGCGCGGGACTTTCCAATAGGGAGACCCAGTACTTC	CASSAGLSNRETQYF
.	TRBV10-3	TRBJ2-7	.	TGTGCCATCAGTGTAGCGTCTAGCTCCTACGAGCAGTACTTC	CAISVASSSYEQYF
.	TRBV5-6	TRBJ2-1	TRBD2	TGTGCCAGCAGATTGCCTAGCGGGAGTTCGGAGTTCTTC	CASRLPSGSSEFF
.	TRBV5-1	TRBJ2-7	.	TGCGCCAGCAGCCTTCTACAGGGTTACGAGCAGTACTTC	CASSLLQGYEQYF
.	TRBV7-9	TRBJ2-2	.	TGTGCCAGTGACAGGCCCTTGGGAATGGTAGAGCTGTTTTTT	CASDRPLGMVELFF
.	TRBV5-4	TRBJ2-3	.	TGTGCCAGCAGCCCTGAGTATAACTTGGATACGCAGTATTTT	CASSPEYNLDTQYF
once	TRBV6-1	TRBJ1-1	.	TGTGCCAGCAGATCAGGGCGAGGTACTGAAGCTTTCTTT	CASRSGRGTEAFF
.	TRBV5-1	TRBJ2-1	.	TGCGCCAGCAGCTTGTCGGCTAGCTCCTACAATGAGCAGTTCTTC	CASSLSASSYNEQFF
.	TRBV19	TRBJ2-7	TRBD1	TGTGCCAGTAAGTTAGGACAGGGGGCCTACGAGCAGTACTTC	CASKLGQGAYEQYF
.	TRBV15	TRBJ1-2	.	TGTGCCACCAGTAGAAGGGGCCGTGGTAACTATGGCTACACCTTC	CATSRRGRGNYGYTF
.	TRBV2	TRBJ1-1	TRBD1	TGTGCCAGCTCAGGTAGGGCCAGGACAGGGGGGCGGACTGAAGCTTTCTTT	CASSGRARTGGRTEAFF
.	TRBV5-1	TRBJ2-7	.	TGCGCCAGCAGCTCGACAGCCACCTACGAGCAGTACTTC	CASSSTATYEQYF
.	TRBV6-1	TRBJ2-1	TRBD2	TGTGCCAGCAGTGAAACCCCAAGGCTAGCGGTAACCTACAATGAGCAGTTCTTC	CASSETPRLAVTYNEQFF
.	TRBV18	TRBJ1-1	.	TGTGCCAGCTCAGCCAGGGCTTTAGACACTGAAGCTTTCTTT	CASSARALDTEAFF
.	TRBV28	TRBJ2-7	.	TGTGCCAGCAGTCCCTTAGCGGCCCGAGGGTACGAGCAGTACTTC	CASSPLAARGYEQYF
.	TRBV6-1	TRBJ2-7	TRBD1	TGTGCCAGCAGTGAAGGGACAGGGATTACCTACGAGCAGTACTTC	CASSEGTGITYEQYF
.	TRBV13	TRBJ2-7	TRBD1	TGTGCCAGCAGCCCCCCTGACAGGGGGGCTTACGAGCAGTACTTC	CASSPPDRGAYEQYF
.	TRBV9	TRBJ1-2	.	TGTGCCAGCAGCGTCAGGGGCGACTATGGCTACACCTTC	CASSVRGDYGYTF
once	TRBV20-1	TRBJ1-2	.	TGCAGGGCGGGAATCAACTATGGCTACACCTTC	CRAGINYGYTF
.	TRBV7-8	TRBJ2-7	.	TGTGCCAGCAGCCCTCTTGCAGCATCCGAGCAGTACTTC	CASSPLAASEQYF
.	TRBV6-1	TRBJ2-6	.	TGTGCCAGCAGTGAAAGGAGGTCGGTTTATCTCCTGACTTTC	CASSERRSVYLLTF
.	TRBV9	TRBJ2-3	TRBD2	TGTGCCAGCAGCGGCCCTTCCACTAGCGGGGGAACCACAGATACGCAGTATTTT	CASSGPSTSGGTTDTQYF
.	TRBV6-5	TRBJ2-7	TRBD1	TGTGCCAGCAGTTACTCGCCAGGGGGCGACGAGCAGTACTTC	CASSYSPGGDEQYF
.	TRBV6-4	TRBJ2-7	.	TGTGCCAGCAGTGACTCGAGTCTGACACGGCAGTACTTC	CASSDSSLTRQYF
.	TRBV11-2	TRBJ2-7	.	TGTGCCAGCAGCCCCGGATCTGGGACTTATTACGAGCAGTACTTC	CASSPGSGTYYEQYF
.	TRBV19	TRBJ2-7	.	TGTGCCAGTAGCCCAGGGTTATTCTACGAGCAGTACTTC	CASSPGLFYEQYF
.	TRBV29-1	TRBJ2-3	.	TGCAGCGCCAGCACAGATACGCAGTATTTT	CSASTDTQYF
.	TRBV6-1	TRBJ1-2	TRBD1	TGTGCCAGCAGTGAAGCCGGGACAGCATATGGCTACACCTTC	CASSEAGTAYGYTF
.	TRBV7-2	TRBJ1-1	TRBD1	TGTGCCAGCAGCTGGGGACAGTCGAACACTGAAGCTTTCTTT	CASSWGQSNTEAFF
.	TRBV9	TRBJ1-2	.	TGTGCCAGCAGCGTAGGGGACACCCCATATGGCTACACCTTC	CASSVGDTPYGYTF
.	TRBV5-1	TRBJ2-1	TRBD2	TGCGCCAGCAGCCAAGGGACTAGCGGGAGGATCAGCTCCTACAATGAGCAGTTCTTC	CASSQGTSGRISSYNEQFF
.	TRBV20-1	TRBJ2-7	.	TGCAGTGCTAGATTGGGCTACGAGCAGTACTTC	CSARLGYEQYF
.	TRBV29-1	TRBJ2-3	.	TGCAGCGTTGCCTTGACAGATACGCAGTATTTT	CSVALTDTQYF
.	TRBV7-9	TRBJ1-1	TRBD1	TGTGCCGTGCGGGGCCGCGAAACCGGGACAGGGGTCACTGAAGCTTTCTTT	CAVRGRETGTGVTEAFF
few	TRBV6-5	TRBJ2-7	.	TGTGCCAGCAGTTACGGGGGGCCTCCTTCGACCTACGAGCAGTACTTC	CASSYGGPPSTYEQYF
.	TRBV2	TRBJ2-7	TRBD1	TGTGCCAGCAGTAACTACTTGACAGGGGCCGAGCAGTACTTC	CASSNYLTGAEQYF
.	TRBV18	TRBJ1-2	.	TGTGCCAGCTCAGCCGGGACTACTAACTATGGCTACACCTTC	CASSAGTTNYGYTF
.	TRBV7-9	TRBJ2-5	TRBD2	TGTGCCAGCAGCTTACCGGGACTACCCGTCAAGCAGGAGACCCAGTACTTC	CASSLPGLPVKQETQYF
.	TRBV5-6	TRBJ2-1	TRBD2	TGTGCCAGCAGCTTGGCGGTAGGGACTAGCGGTATCAATGAGCAGTTCTTC	CASSLAVGTSGINEQFF
.	TRBV7-2	TRBJ1-1	.	TGTGCCAGCAGCTTTTCCCGGGGTGGAGCTTTCTTT	CASSFSRGGAFF
.	TRBV10-3	TRBJ1-1	.	TGTGCCATCAGTGAGTCGCAGGGAATGAACACTGAAGCTTTCTTT	CAISESQGMNTEAFF
.	TRBV5-1	TRBJ2-7	TRBD1	TGCGCCAGCAGCGCTGGGACAGGGGGGGCCTACGAGCAGTACTTC	CASSAGTGGAYEQYF
.	TRBV2	TRBJ2-1	TRBD1	TGTGCCAGCAGCGGTAGGACAGGGCCTAGCTCCTACAATGAGCAGTTCTTC	CASSGRTGPSSYNEQFF
.	TRBV6-1	TRBJ1-1	.	TGTGCCAGCAGCGGTGGTATAAACACTGAAGCTTTCTTT	CASSGGINTEAFF
few	TRBV13	TRBJ2-6	TRBD2	TGTGCCAGCAGCACTTTAGCGGGATTCTCTGGGGCCAACGTCCTGACTTTC	CASSTLAGFSGANVLTF
.	TRBV13	TRBJ2-2	.	TGTGCCAGCAGCCAGGGAAGGGCTAGCAGCGGGGAGCTGTTTTTT	CASSQGRASSGELFF
few	TRBV5-1	TRBJ2-1	TRBD2	TGCGCCAGCAGCTTGGATCCAGCGGGAGGGCGGGAGCAGTTCTTC	CASSLDPAGGREQFF
.	TRBV6-5	TRBJ1-2	.	TGTGCCAGCAGAACGGGGGGACGGAGCTATGGCTACACCTTC	CASRTGGRSYGYTF
.	TRBV9	TRBJ1-2	.	TGTGCCAGCAGCGCCCAGATGGGGGGGCTGGGCTACACCTTC	CASSAQMGGLGYTF
.	TRBV9	TRBJ2-1	.	TGTGCCAGCAGCGTGGGACCTTTCAATGAGCAGTTCTTC	CASSVGPFNEQFF
.	TRBV7-9	TRBJ2-5	.	TGTGCCAGCAGAGCCGAGGGGGTCGAGACCCAGTACTTC	CASRAEGVETQYF
few	TRBV6-6	TRBJ1-1	TRBD1	TGTGCCAGCCGACAGGGGGCGCGGAGTGAAGCTTTCTTT	CASRQGARSEAFF
.	TRBV19	TRBJ2-7	.	TGTGCCAGTAGTACCGAGGACGCGCACGCGATCTACGAGCAGTACTTC	CASSTEDAHAIYEQYF
.	TRBV4-3	TRBJ2-7	.	TGCGCCAGCAGCCAAGATGAAGCAGGGGGGGGGTACGAGCAGTACTTC	CASSQDEAGGGYEQYF
once	TRBV27	TRBJ2-1	.	TGTGCCAGCAGTTGGGGGGCGGGGCCCAATGAGCAGTTCTTC	CASSWGAGPNEQFF
.	TRBV7-9	TRBJ1-2	.	TGTGCCAGCAGCCCCCCCCGCGGGGACACAGCTAACTATGGCTACACCTTC	CASSPPRGDTANYGYTF
.	TRBV27	TRBJ2-7	TRBD2	TGTGCCAGCAGTTTATGGGGTAGCGGGAGTGTGTCCTACGAGCAGTACTTC	CASSLWGSGSVSYEQYF
.	TRBV28	TRBJ2-7	.	TGTGCCAGCAGTTCCGGACAGATCCCCTACGAGCAGTACTTC	CASSSGQIPYEQYF
.	TRBV9	TRBJ2-7	.	TGTGCCAGCAGCCCCCGAGGAGTGTCGCCCTACGAGCAGTACTTC	CASSPRGVSPYEQYF